This T cell receptor beta chain was obtained from a study of blood T cell repertoires in COVID-19. How the authors handled the data: Cell counts per sample came from amplifying reference gene primers. The repertoire was sequenced with immunoSEQ multiplex PCR; TCRdb's copy has only in-frame clones and lacks some. D and trimming were read from the DNA, whereas the V and J calls and clone size are those reported in that table. Among approximately 230,000 clones listed, 80% to 85% were seen once. The specimen was peripheral blood. This TCR was recovered from a man aged 30 to 45 with active or convalescent COVID-19.

CDR3 nucleotides: TGCGCCAGCAGACCCGCTGAGTCCTATGGCTACACCTTC. Translated: CASRPAESYGYTF. The chain couples TRBV5-1 to TRBJ1-2; D is unresolved. Deletions cut 5 bases from V and 4 bases from J, with 12 bases between. The CDR3 covers 13 residues. Germline CDR1 reads SGHRS; CDR2 reads YFSETQ.